This T cell receptor (beta chain) was profiled in a study of shared clonotypes between healthy human individuals (TCRdb year 2020). In the study overall: Two women and a few men aged 18 to 49 years were included in the cohort. To estimate repertoire size and how much clonotype sharing occurs between individuals, the study deeply sequenced the blood TCR repertoires of several healthy adults. Leukapheresis yielded between about 0.8 and 9.5 billion PBMCs per donor. Different laboratories and diverse techniques were used to prepare libraries and sequence TCR repertoires, to increase sequencing depth and limit assay-specific biases. For each donor, CD4 naive and CD4 memory were each given three plates, CD8 naive was given two plates, and CD8 memory was given one plate. What the research found in general, with its limitations: Naive subsets generally had larger estimated clonotype richness than memory subsets did. Even with the large sequencing depth, rarefaction of the sorted-subset datasets indicated that sequencing was incomplete. Sampling was limited to blood, and TCR repertoires in tissue likely differ from TCR repertoires in blood. The genetic and exposure-history diversity represented was limited by the small number of donors. Pairwise subsampling led to the expectation that sequencing depth would affect the degree of clonotype sharing among donors. Across four donors, around 5% of naive CD4, over 3% of naive CD8, under 2.5% of memory CD4, and about 0.44% of memory CD8 clonotypes were shared. Clonotypes shared by all four sorted-subset donors showed higher generation probabilities than non-shared clonotypes.

Using the deep immunoSEQ assay, TCR CDR3 regions were amplified from genomic DNA by multiplex PCR. Extracted genomic DNA from each cell subset was distributed evenly across all wells of several immunoSEQ 96-well plates, and each plate was treated as a replicate. For sorted subsets, each replicate PCR was loaded with approximately 200 ng genomic DNA, equivalent to 30,000 or so T cell genomes. Purified libraries were measured with a Qubit 3.0 fluorometer, size-checked on a Bioanalyzer 2100, and measured again with the KAPA Library Quantification kit. Every immunoSEQ 96-well plate was sequenced on a dedicated single-read 150-cycle Illumina NextSeq 550 flow cell. For the original study's pipeline: Because the immunoSEQ output included only junctional sequences and no quality scores, the filtering could not be the same as the filtering used for full-length reads. Sequences were annotated with PyIR, a Python wrapper for IgBLAST v1.9, and V/J genes and CDR3 were assigned using IMGT germline references. Reads were removed for weak V/J assignments (E-value above 1e-6), missing CDR3, stop codons, out-of-frame junctions, or ambiguous translated residues. V3J clonotypes were defined as sequences sharing the same inferred V gene, J gene, and CDR3 amino acid sequence. To compute the percentage overlap between repertoires, the number of shared unique clonotypes was divided by the size of the smaller repertoire. Richness of each repertoire was evaluated using RTK rarefaction, the Chao1 estimator, and Recon v2.1 estimates of unobserved clonotypes. For all TCRbeta clonotypes obtained by the gDNA method from several donors, generation probabilities were computed with OLGA. TCRdb mirrors the immuneACCESS table, restricted to in-frame sequences. Some clones are absent from its copies; in checked studies, under half trace to an unresolved V gene, and the reason for the others is unknown. The DNA gave D and trimming, while V, J and clone size come from that table. The table for this sample lists approximately 2.3 million clones; approximately 95% of them were counted only once. 0.35% to 0.5% of the sample rests with the top ten.

The donors were healthy, HIV-negative adults with no recently reported acute infections or vaccinations. All donors were Caucasian adults living in Nashville, Tennessee, USA. CD4+ T cells were enriched by magnetic negative selection, after which naive cells were positively selected on CD45RA and the negative fraction was taken as the memory subset. After blood collection by leukapheresis, PBMCs were isolated using Ficoll-Histopaque density gradient centrifugation and then cryopreserved in the vapor phase of liquid nitrogen. Purity and quantity of every magnetically sorted T cell population were checked by analytical flow cytometry. Genomic DNA was isolated from each sorted fraction and quantified by UV absorbance on a Nanodrop 2000c. Turning to this clone: What this receptor recognizes is not known. One base away there is no much larger clone; base qualities are not given.

The CDR3 starts with the cysteine, ends with the phenylalanine, and has 13 residues. CDR3 DNA only is kept here, 39 bases in frame from base 1. Trimming costs V 3 bases and J 0 bases, and their ends lie 7 bases apart. The germline V gene gives CDR1 as SGHDT and CDR2 as YYEEEE. The TCR was taken from a man in his late teens or twenties in good health. Some clones in this sample may be carry-over from other donors' samples. The receptor chain draws on TRBV5-6 and TRBJ2-7; the D gene could be either TRBD1 or TRBD2, each agreeing at 5 bases. The sequencing input was naive CD4+ T cells from PBMCs. The sample's cell subset or site label, decoded: CD45RA+ positively selected. The nucleotide sequence is TGTGCCAGCAGCTCGGGGACCTCCTACGAGCAGTACTTC. It specifies CASSSGTSYEQYF.